Listed below are T cell receptor beta chains from one sample, sequenced in a study of shared clonotypes between healthy human individuals. Generated by immunoSEQ multiplex PCR, the TCRdb table keeps only in-frame clones and is missing some. This table holds more than 2 million clones, 95% found once. The sequenced material came from naive CD4+ T cells sorted from blood. These receptor sequences come from a man aged 18 to 29 in good health. The CDR3 runs from the conserved cysteine through the conserved F or W.

v_gene: TRBV27
j_gene: TRBJ2-5
CDR3aa: CASSGGRMETQYF

v_gene: TRBV7-2
j_gene: TRBJ2-1
CDR3aa: CASSLVPSGRVYNEQFF

v_gene: TRBV5-1
j_gene: TRBJ2-6
CDR3aa: CASSLSSGPGANVLTF

v_gene: TRBV7-6
j_gene: TRBJ2-2
CDR3aa: CATSPRGASNTGELFF

v_gene: TRBV5-1
j_gene: TRBJ2-7
CDR3aa: CASSTGSSYEQYF

v_gene: TRBV5-1
j_gene: TRBJ2-1
CDR3aa: CASKLAGDTYNEQFF

v_gene: TRBV6-6
j_gene: TRBJ1-5
CDR3aa: CASSLGTGANQPQHF

v_gene: TRBV6-6
j_gene: TRBJ1-6
CDR3aa: CASSPQDRGPNSPLHF

v_gene: TRBV10-3
j_gene: TRBJ1-6
CDR3aa: CAITEGLNSPLHF

v_gene: TRBV30
j_gene: TRBJ1-3
CDR3aa: CAWIRPTGGNSGNTIYF

v_gene: TRBV30
j_gene: TRBJ2-7
CDR3aa: CAWSSGGVDEQYF

v_gene: TRBV5-5
j_gene: TRBJ1-4
CDR3aa: CASSLHTNEKLFF

v_gene: TRBV9
j_gene: TRBJ2-4
CDR3aa: CASSVDYHINIQYF

v_gene: TRBV30
j_gene: TRBJ1-5
CDR3aa: CACRGGNQPQHF

v_gene: TRBV28
j_gene: TRBJ2-1
CDR3aa: CASSFRRLGQFF